This entry describes one T cell receptor beta chain. Method: immunoSEQ multiplex PCR; TCRdb's copy keeps in-frame clones and lacks some. Among 250,000 or so clones listed, approximately 85% were seen once. The sample comes from a study of blood T cell repertoires in COVID-19. CDR1 SGHAT and CDR2 FQDESV come from the germline V gene (reference sequence). The ends were cut back, 7 bases at V and 5 bases at J, with 12 bases in the middle. The CDR3 is made up of 12 amino acids. The sequence derives from a woman aged 45-60 years who had recovered from COVID-19. V usage is TRBV11-1 and J usage is TRBJ2-7, with D unclear. The sample comprised PBMCs or T cells enriched from blood (not recorded which). The CDR3 spells CASTARLDEQYF. The CDR3 coding sequence is TGTGCCAGCACTGCACGGCTAGACGAGCAGTACTTC.